The clone carrying this T cell receptor (beta chain) appeared a single time. What it binds is unknown. The source of the sample is a study of yellow fever vaccine responses in identical twins. V was clipped by 5 bases and J by 0 bases; unmatched bases: 1. CDR1 is MNHEY, CDR2 SVGEGT, per germline. CDR3 length equals 14 residues. Whole-study results and caveats: In identical twins, vaccine T cell responses appeared partly shared and partly individual.

MiXCR, run by TCRdb on the RT-PCR reads, gives a single entry per CDR3 protein. The top ten clones hold 20% to 25% of a sample with hundreds of distinct CDR3 sequences, roughly 78% of them seen once. The source material was T cells from blood (PBMCs), unsorted or a sorted subset (not recorded which), sampled before or after yellow fever vaccination (not recorded which). The sequence was obtained from a female donor who received the yellow fever vaccine. The rearrangement joins TRBV6-2 or TRBV6-3 to TRBJ2-1; 7 bases map to TRBD1. The CDR3 spells CASSRQGSYNEQFF. The CDR3 bases are TGTGCCAGCAGTCGACAGGGCTCCTACAATGAGCAGTTCTTC.